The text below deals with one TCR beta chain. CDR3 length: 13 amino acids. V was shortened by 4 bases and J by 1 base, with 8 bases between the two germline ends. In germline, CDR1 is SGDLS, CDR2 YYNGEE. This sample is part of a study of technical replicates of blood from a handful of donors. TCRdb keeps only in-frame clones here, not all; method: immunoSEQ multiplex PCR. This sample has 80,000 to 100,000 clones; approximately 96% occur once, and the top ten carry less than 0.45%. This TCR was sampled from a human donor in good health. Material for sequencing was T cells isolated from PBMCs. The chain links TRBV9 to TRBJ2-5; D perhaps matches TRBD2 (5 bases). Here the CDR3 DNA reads TGTGCCAGCAGCTCGGACTTCCAAGAGACCCAGTACTTC. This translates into CASSSDFQETQYF.